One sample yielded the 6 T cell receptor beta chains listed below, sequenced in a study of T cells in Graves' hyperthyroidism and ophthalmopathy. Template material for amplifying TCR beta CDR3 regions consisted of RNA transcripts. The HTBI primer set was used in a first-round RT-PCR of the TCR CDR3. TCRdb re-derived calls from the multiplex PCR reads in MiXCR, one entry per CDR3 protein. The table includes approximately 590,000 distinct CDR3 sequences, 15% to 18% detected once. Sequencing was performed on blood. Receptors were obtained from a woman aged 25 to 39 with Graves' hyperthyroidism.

The CDR3 here is CASSGTGDYYGYTF. The CDR3 DNA reads as TGTGCCAGCAGCGGAACAGGGGATTATTATGGCTACACCTTC. The rearrangement uses TRBV7-9 and TRBJ1-2; TRBD1 aligns across 7 bases. The CDR3 spans 14 residues. CDR1 is SEHNR and CDR2 is FQNEAQ in the germline V gene (reference sequence). The J segment lost 5 bases and the V segment lost 5 bases, leaving 8 bases of the junction unmatched.

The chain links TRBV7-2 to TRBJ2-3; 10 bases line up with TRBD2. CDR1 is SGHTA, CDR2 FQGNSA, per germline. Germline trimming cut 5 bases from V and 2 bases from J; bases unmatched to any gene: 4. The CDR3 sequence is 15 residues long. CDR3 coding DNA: TGTGCCAGCAGCGCCACTAGCGGGACCACAGATACGCAGTATTTT. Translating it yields CASSATSGTTDTQYF.

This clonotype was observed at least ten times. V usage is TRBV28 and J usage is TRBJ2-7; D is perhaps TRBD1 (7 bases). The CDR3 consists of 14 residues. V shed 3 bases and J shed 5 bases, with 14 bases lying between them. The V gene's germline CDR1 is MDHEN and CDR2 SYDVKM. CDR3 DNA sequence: TGTGCCAGCAGTTTCGGAGGGGGCTCGCACGAGCAGTACTTC. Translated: CASSFGGGSHEQYF.

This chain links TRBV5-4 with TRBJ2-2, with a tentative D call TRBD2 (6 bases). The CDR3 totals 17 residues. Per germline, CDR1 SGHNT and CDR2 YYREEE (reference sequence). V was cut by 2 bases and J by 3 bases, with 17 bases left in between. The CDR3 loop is CASSFAGGSWDTGELFF. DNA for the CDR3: TGTGCCAGCAGCTTCGCTGGGGGGAGTTGGGACACCGGGGAGCTGTTTTTT.

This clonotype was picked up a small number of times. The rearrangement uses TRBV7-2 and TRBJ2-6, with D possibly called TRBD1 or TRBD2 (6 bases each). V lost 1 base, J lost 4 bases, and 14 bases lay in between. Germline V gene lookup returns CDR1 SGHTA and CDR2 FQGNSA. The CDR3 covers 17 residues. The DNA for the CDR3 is TGTGCCAGCAGCTTAGACGGGGGCGGTATCGGGGCCAACGTCCTGACTTTC. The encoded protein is CASSLDGGGIGANVLTF. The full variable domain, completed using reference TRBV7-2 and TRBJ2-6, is GAGVSQSPSNKVTEKGKDVELRCDPISGHTALYWYRQSLGQGLEFLIYFQGNSAPDKSGLPSDRFSAERTGGSVSTLTIQRTQQEDSAVYLCASSLDGGGIGANVLTFGAGSRLTVL.

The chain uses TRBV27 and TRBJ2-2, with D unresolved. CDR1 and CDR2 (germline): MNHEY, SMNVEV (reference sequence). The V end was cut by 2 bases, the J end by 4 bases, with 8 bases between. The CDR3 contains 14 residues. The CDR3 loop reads CASSLVGFTGELFF. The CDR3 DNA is TGTGCCAGCAGTTTAGTCGGGTTCACCGGGGAGCTGTTTTTT.